This is a list of T cell receptor beta chains from one sample in a study of vaccination and CD4 T cells after COVID-19. TCRdb recomputed calls from the PCR reads with MiXCR, one row per CDR3 protein. Of 15,000 to 20,000 distinct CDR3 sequences listed, 62% are singletons. This sample comprised CD4+ T cells from blood, obtained before SARS-CoV-2 vaccination. The receptors here all came from a human donor who had recovered from COVID-19. Both conserved end residues are part of each CDR3. Fields, in order: J gene, clone size, V gene, D gene, CDR3 length, CDR3 DNA, CDR3 protein. A D gene is named only where the DNA matches it firmly. Size values are once, few and many counts, or a class for expanded clones, and some rows have none.

>TRBJ1-4|.|TRBV10-3|.|16
TGTGCCATCAGACAGGGATATGGCGGCGGTAATGAAAAACTGTTTTTT
CAIRQGYGGGNEKLFF
>TRBJ2-5|.|TRBV2|TRBD2|15
TGTGCCAGCAGTCAGGGACTAGCGGGTTTGGAGACCCAGTACTTC
CASSQGLAGLETQYF
>TRBJ1-5|few|TRBV10-3|.|13
TGTGCCATCAGGGAAAATAGCAATCAGCCCCAGCATTTT
CAIRENSNQPQHF
>TRBJ1-1|few|TRBV2|.|12
TGTGCCAGCAGTCCCGATAACACTGAAGCTTTCTTT
CASSPDNTEAFF
>TRBJ2-3|.|TRBV7-9|TRBD2|14
TGTGCCAGCCACGCGGGAGGAGGGGGAGATACGCAGTATTTT
CASHAGGGGDTQYF
>TRBJ2-5|.|TRBV28|.|13
TGTGCCATTAGTCAGGGGTACCAAGAGACCCAGTACTTC
CAISQGYQETQYF
>TRBJ2-5|.|TRBV20-1|.|15
TGCAGTGCTAGAGATCGGTGGGACCCAACGGAGACCCAGTACTTC
CSARDRWDPTETQYF
>TRBJ1-6|.|TRBV10-3|.|12
TGTGCCATCAGGGGGACCAATTCACCCCTCCACTTT
CAIRGTNSPLHF
>TRBJ2-1|.|TRBV7-9|TRBD2|16
TGTGCCAGCAGCCCCGGGTGGACTAGCGACCACAATGAGCAGTTCTTC
CASSPGWTSDHNEQFF
>TRBJ2-3|.|TRBV20-1|TRBD2|14
TGCAGTGCTTGGACTAGCGGGGGTGCAGATACGCAGTATTTT
CSAWTSGGADTQYF
>TRBJ1-5|few|TRBV28|.|15
TGTGCCAGCACCCCCCGAGGGAGGGGAGATCAGCCCCAGCATTTT
CASTPRGRGDQPQHF
>TRBJ2-4|.|TRBV15|TRBD1|15
TGTGCCACCAGCAGAGGTGGACAGGGCCCAAACATTCAGTACTTC
CATSRGGQGPNIQYF
>TRBJ2-1|.|TRBV6-2/TRBV6-3|TRBD1|16
TGTGCCAGCAGTGACAGGACAGGGGGCCCCATAGGGGAGCAGTTCTTC
CASSDRTGGPIGEQFF
>TRBJ2-3|.|TRBV6-1|TRBD2|16
TGTGCCAGCGCATTTAAACTAGCGGGCGGCACAGATACGCAGTATTTT
CASAFKLAGGTDTQYF
>TRBJ1-6|few|TRBV4-1|.|15
TGCGCCAGCAGCCTGGGATCTCCAAGGGATTCACCCCTCCACTTT
CASSLGSPRDSPLHF
>TRBJ1-5|.|TRBV25-1|.|16
TGTGCCAGCAGTGATCCCCTGGACAGAAGCAATCAGCCCCAGCATTTT
CASSDPLDRSNQPQHF
>TRBJ1-2|few|TRBV20-1|.|13
TGCAGTGCTAGAGTTGACGGTTACTATGGCTACACCTTC
CSARVDGYYGYTF
>TRBJ2-7|once|TRBV11-2|TRBD1|13
TGTGCCAGCAGCCCCGACAGGGCCAACGAGCAGTACTTC
CASSPDRANEQYF
>TRBJ2-3|.|TRBV20-1|TRBD2|17
TGCAGTGCTAGACGCCCCGGACTAGTAGGACACACAGATACGCAGTATTTT
CSARRPGLVGHTDTQYF
>TRBJ1-5|.|TRBV28|.|14
TGTGCCAGCAGACCTGCCGGGACGCGGCAGCCCCAGCATTTT
CASRPAGTRQPQHF